The 27 T cell receptor beta chains below were found in one sample sequenced in a study of cytomegalovirus exposure and HLA in healthy donors. Using immunoSEQ multiplex PCR, the repertoire was profiled, and TCRdb retains in-frame clones only, with some absent. The repertoire includes roughly 200,000 clones, 86% of them detected once, and around 7.2% sits in the top ten. Input material: PBMCs. These receptors all stem from a man younger than 40 in good health and CMV-seropositive.

V usage is TRBV5-1 and J usage is TRBJ2-7; D call uncertain. The CDR3 extends over 15 amino acids. CDR1 and CDR2 (germline): SGHRS, YFSETQ. V lost 0 bases and J lost 1, with 11 bases in between. The chain's CDR3 is CASSLAQSRSYEQYF. The CDR3 DNA reads as TGCGCCAGCAGCTTGGCACAGAGTCGTTCCTACGAGCAGTACTTC.

The chain recombines TRBV25-1 with TRBJ1-3, with D possibly matching TRBD1 (5 bases). With 1 base removed from V and 2 bases from J, the gap between germline ends came to 12 bases. CDR3 length equals 16 residues. Germline V gene data show CDR1 as MGHDK and CDR2 as SYGVNS. The CDR3 loop is CASSELGGFAGNTIYF. DNA of the CDR3: TGTGCCAGCAGTGAATTGGGGGGGTTCGCTGGAAACACCATATATTTT.

CDR3 region: CASSLGTRNTGELFF. As DNA, the CDR3 is TGTGCCAGCAGCTTAGGGACCCGAAACACCGGGGAGCTGTTTTTT. This chain links TRBV7-3 with TRBJ2-2, with D perhaps given as TRBD1 or TRBD2 (5 bases each). V lost 2 bases and J 2 bases, leaving 9 bases between the germline ends. The V gene's germline CDR1 is SGHTA and CDR2 FQGTGA. The CDR3 is 15 amino acids.

This clone was detected a few times. The chain has TRBV6-1 and TRBJ2-4; either TRBD1 or TRBD2 may supply D (5 bases each). CDR1 is MNHNS and CDR2 is SASEGT in the germline V gene. The CDR3 is made up of 15 amino acids. V was shortened by 7 bases and J by 0 bases, with 13 bases between the two germline ends. DNA for the CDR3: TGTGCCAGCATCCTGGGGACGTTAGCCAAAAACATTCAGTACTTC. This encodes CASILGTLAKNIQYF.

The V call is TRBV7-9, the J call TRBJ2-1, with D unclear. The CDR3 sequence is 17 residues long. V lost 4 bases to trimming and J lost 3 bases, with 19 bases between them. Germline assignment: CDR1 SEHNR and CDR2 FQNEAQ (reference sequence). DNA for the CDR3: TGTGCCAGCAGCTCCCACCATAGGGAACGGAACTACAATGAGCAGTTCTTC. This gives the protein CASSSHHRERNYNEQFF.

This clone was found once. The chain carries TRBV7-9 and TRBJ2-6; D unclear. Deletions cut 1 base from V and 2 bases from J, with 3 bases between. Germline V gene sequence: CDR1 SEHNR, CDR2 FQNEAQ (reference sequence). The CDR3 is made up of 14 amino acids. The CDR3 loop reads CASSLVTGANVLTF. As DNA, the CDR3 is TGTGCCAGCAGCTTAGTCACTGGGGCCAACGTCCTGACTTTC.

The chain links TRBV7-9 to TRBJ2-1; D uncertain. V lost 1 base, J lost 4 bases, and 11 bases lay in between. Per the germline V gene, CDR1 is SEHNR and CDR2 is FQNEAQ (reference sequence). CDR3 length: 15 residues. The CDR3 loop is CASSLGRSLYNEQFF. The CDR3 coding sequence is TGTGCCAGCAGCTTAGGCAGGAGTTTATACAATGAGCAGTTCTTC.

The chain employs TRBV6-1 and TRBJ1-4; D gene uncertain. The CDR3 sequence is 15 residues long. V was pared by 2 bases and J by 5 bases, with 12 bases between. Germline lookup yields CDR1 MNHNS and CDR2 SASEGT. The CDR3 protein is CASSESFWANEKLFF. In DNA, the CDR3 is TGTGCCAGCAGTGAATCTTTTTGGGCGAATGAAAAACTGTTTTTT.

This clone was detected only once. CDR3 in DNA: TGTGCCAGCAGCAGAGAACGGGACTACGAGCAGTACTTC. Translated: CASSRERDYEQYF. The genes are TRBV7-2 and TRBJ2-7; maybe TRBD2 (5 bases). The germline V gene has CDR1 SGHTA and CDR2 FQGNSA. V lost 5 bases and J lost 3, with 11 bases in between. The CDR3 covers 13 residues.

V is TRBV2 and J is TRBJ2-7, with 11 bases that match TRBD1. The CDR3 is 14 residues long. V dropped 8 bases and J dropped 2; count of bases not matched to a gene: 5. Per germline, CDR1 SNHLY and CDR2 FYNNEI. The CDR3 loop is CASGDRGGTYEQYF. As DNA, the CDR3 is TGTGCCAGCGGGGACAGGGGGGGTACCTACGAGCAGTACTTC.

The V and J genes are TRBV6-5 and TRBJ1-6; 7 bases fit TRBD1. J lost 6 bases, V lost 7 bases, and 9 bases had no gene match. This CDR3 is built from 15 residues. Germline-derived CDR1 and CDR2 are MNHEY and SVGAGI. DNA of the CDR3: TGTGCCAGCACCTTGACCGGGACAGTTAATTCACCCCTCCACTTT. This translates into CASTLTGTVNSPLHF.

J is TRBJ1-6 and V is TRBV10-3; D not resolved. Looked up from germline, CDR1 is ENHRY and CDR2 is SYGVKD. This CDR3 spans 15 amino acids. Trimming took off 7 bases at V and 10 bases at J, with 20 bases between the two ends. The CDR3 sequence is CAITATQEGTSPLHF. CDR3 bases: TGTGCCATCACGGCCACCCAGGAGGGTACCTCACCCCTCCACTTT.

The chain employs TRBV27 and TRBJ1-5, with 7 bases identical to TRBD1. J lost 2 bases, V lost 6 bases, and 7 bases had no gene match. The CDR3 sequence is 15 residues long. Germline lookup yields CDR1 MNHEY and CDR2 SMNVEV (reference sequence). The CDR3 protein is CASSLGGTGNQPQHF. The CDR3 nucleotides read TGTGCCAGCAGCTTAGGCGGGACAGGCAATCAGCCCCAGCATTTT.

The chain links TRBV4-1 to TRBJ2-6; unclear D gene. Trimming removed 1 base at V and 2 bases at J, with 9 bases between. From germline, CDR1 is MGHRA and CDR2 YSYEKL. This CDR3 contains 16 residues. Here the CDR3 DNA reads TGCGCCAGCAGCCAAGGAGTTTCGGCTGGGGCCAACGTCCTGACTTTC. It translates to CASSQGVSAGANVLTF.

The chain couples TRBV5-1 to TRBJ1-1; 8 bases map to TRBD1. Trimming cost V 2 bases and J 1 base; bases outside gene matches: 10. Per germline, CDR1 SGHRS and CDR2 YFSETQ. There are 17 residues in the CDR3. CDR3 sequence reads: CASSFDRMTGANTEAFF. The CDR3 DNA is TGCGCCAGCAGCTTCGATCGCATGACAGGGGCGAACACTGAAGCTTTCTTT.

The CDR3 region is CASKRRQSSGANVLTF. The CDR3 DNA follows: TGTGCCAGCAAAAGGCGACAGAGCTCTGGGGCCAACGTCCTGACTTTC. This chain joins TRBV27 and TRBJ2-6; tentatively, D is TRBD1 (5 bases). Germline V gives CDR1 MNHEY, CDR2 SMNVEV (reference sequence). V was shortened by 7 bases and J by 0 bases, with 13 bases between the two germline ends. The CDR3 has 16 residues.

The J gene is TRBJ1-5, the V gene TRBV30, with no clear D. CDR1 is GTSNPN, CDR2 SVGIG, per germline (reference sequence). The germline V and J ends were trimmed by 2 bases and 6 bases, with 11 bases remaining between them. The CDR3 runs to 13 residues. As DNA, the CDR3 is TGTGCCTGGAGTCCAGGATCGCGTCAGCCCCAGCATTTT. Protein sequence: CAWSPGSRQPQHF.

The gene calls are TRBV7-8 and TRBJ2-1; 9 bases agree with TRBD2. The CDR3 is 15 residues long. Germline V CDR1 and CDR2: SGHVS, FQNEAQ. Trimming removed 1 base from V and 8 bases from J; junction bases left unmatched: 6. CDR3 bases: TGTGCCAGCAGCTTAGGGCGGGGGGGCTTCGATGAGCAGTTCTTC. Translating it yields CASSLGRGGFDEQFF.

The table lists this clone with many counts. The chain is built from TRBV9 and TRBJ1-6; no clear D. This CDR3 contains 14 residues. V dropped 0 bases and J dropped 7 bases, with 8 bases sitting between them. The germline CDR1 and CDR2 sequences are SGDLS and YYNGEE. The CDR3 sequence: CASSVAGQNSPLHF. The CDR3 DNA is TGTGCCAGCAGCGTAGCCGGGCAGAATTCACCCCTCCACTTT.

The V call is TRBV7-3, the J call TRBJ1-3; 7 bases are shared with TRBD1. The length of the CDR3 is 16 residues. J gave up 0 bases and V 0 bases, and 2 bases lay outside the gene matches. CDR1 is SGHTA and CDR2 is FQGTGA in the germline V gene. The DNA for the CDR3 is TGTGCCAGCAGCTTAACAGGGGGCAACTCTGGAAACACCATATATTTT. It encodes CASSLTGGNSGNTIYF.

This clone has just one count. The chain uses TRBV27 and TRBJ2-1; TRBD2 is a possible D gene (5 bases). The CDR3 loop spans 13 amino acids. CDR1 is MNHEY, CDR2 SMNVEV, per germline (reference sequence). With 3 bases removed from V and 9 bases from J, the gap between germline ends came to 12 bases. CDR3 loop: CASSFEGWGEQFF. For the CDR3, the DNA is TGTGCCAGCAGTTTTGAGGGCTGGGGTGAGCAGTTCTTC.

The J gene is TRBJ2-1, the V gene TRBV5-1; either TRBD1 or TRBD2 may supply D (6 bases each). Germline lookup yields CDR1 SGHRS and CDR2 YFSETQ. The V end lost 2 bases, the J end lost 9 bases, and 18 bases lay between the germline ends. This CDR3 region has 15 residues. For the CDR3, the DNA is TGCGCCAGCAGCTTCGGGGGCGTAGGATCGGGTGAGCAGTTCTTC. This encodes CASSFGGVGSGEQFF.

The gene calls are TRBV28 and TRBJ2-1; no firm D call. The CDR3 extends over 13 amino acids. The germline V gene has CDR1 MDHEN and CDR2 SYDVKM. Trimming cost V 4 bases and J 4 bases, with 8 bases left between them. CDR3 nucleotide sequence: TGTGCCAGCAGTTCACGGCGGTACAATGAGCAGTTCTTC. This gives the protein CASSSRRYNEQFF.

This clone was counted a single time. The chain employs TRBV9 and TRBJ2-2; no clear D gene. The V and J ends lost 0 bases and 7 bases respectively, with 4 bases between them. CDR1 and CDR2 (germline): SGDLS, YYNGEE. CDR3 length equals 12 residues. CDR3 DNA sequence: TGTGCCAGCAGCGTAGATGTCGGGGAGCTGTTTTTT. It encodes CASSVDVGELFF. The whole variable domain, filled in from reference TRBV9 and TRBJ2-2, reads DSGVTQTPKHLITATGQRVTLRCSPRSGDLSVYWYQQSLDQGLQFLIQYYNGEERAKGNILERFSAQQFPDLHSELNLSSLELGDSALYFCASSVDVGELFFGEGSRLTVL.

This sequence joins TRBV9 and TRBJ2-2; 9 nucleotides agree with TRBD2. The CDR3 is made up of 16 amino acids. The trim removed 0 bases at V and 2 bases at J, leaving 2 bases unmatched. Germline assignment: CDR1 SGDLS and CDR2 YYNGEE. In DNA form, the CDR3 reads TGTGCCAGCAGCGTAGTCCTAGCGGGAAACACCGGGGAGCTGTTTTTT. Protein: CASSVVLAGNTGELFF. Combining the CDR3 with reference TRBV9 and TRBJ2-2 gives the whole variable domain DSGVTQTPKHLITATGQRVTLRCSPRSGDLSVYWYQQSLDQGLQFLIQYYNGEERAKGNILERFSAQQFPDLHSELNLSSLELGDSALYFCASSVVLAGNTGELFFGEGSRLTVL.

This rearrangement joins TRBV5-1 to TRBJ2-2; 7 nucleotides agree with TRBD1. This CDR3 region has 16 residues. Trimming took 0 bases from V and 2 from J; bases not matched to a gene: 4. Germline loops: CDR1 SGHRS, CDR2 YFSETQ. The CDR3 bases are TGCGCCAGCAGCTTGGGAGGGGGCCCCAACACCGGGGAGCTGTTTTTT. It translates to CASSLGGGPNTGELFF.

The chain combines TRBV18 with TRBJ1-1, with 7 bases matching TRBD1. Germline CDR1 reads KGHSH; CDR2 reads LQKENI. The V and J ends lost 1 base and 2 bases, in that order; junction bases with no gene match: 10. CDR3 size: 17 residues. This chain's CDR3 is CASSPQRQGDFNTEAFF. Here the CDR3 DNA reads TGTGCCAGCTCACCACAGCGGCAGGGGGATTTTAACACTGAAGCTTTCTTT.